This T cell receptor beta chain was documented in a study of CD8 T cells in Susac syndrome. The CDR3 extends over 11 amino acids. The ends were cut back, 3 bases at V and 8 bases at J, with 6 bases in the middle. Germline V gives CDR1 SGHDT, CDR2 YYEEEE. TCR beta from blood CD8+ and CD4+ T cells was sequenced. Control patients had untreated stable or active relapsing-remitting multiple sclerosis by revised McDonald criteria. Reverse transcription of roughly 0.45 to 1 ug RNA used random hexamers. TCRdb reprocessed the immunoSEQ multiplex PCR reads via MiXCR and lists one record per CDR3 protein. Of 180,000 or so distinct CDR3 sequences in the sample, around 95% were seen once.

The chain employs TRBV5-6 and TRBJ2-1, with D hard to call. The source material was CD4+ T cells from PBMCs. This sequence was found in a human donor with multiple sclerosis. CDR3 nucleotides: TGTGCCAGCAGCTGGGCCGATGAGCAGTTCTTC. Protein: CASSWADEQFF.